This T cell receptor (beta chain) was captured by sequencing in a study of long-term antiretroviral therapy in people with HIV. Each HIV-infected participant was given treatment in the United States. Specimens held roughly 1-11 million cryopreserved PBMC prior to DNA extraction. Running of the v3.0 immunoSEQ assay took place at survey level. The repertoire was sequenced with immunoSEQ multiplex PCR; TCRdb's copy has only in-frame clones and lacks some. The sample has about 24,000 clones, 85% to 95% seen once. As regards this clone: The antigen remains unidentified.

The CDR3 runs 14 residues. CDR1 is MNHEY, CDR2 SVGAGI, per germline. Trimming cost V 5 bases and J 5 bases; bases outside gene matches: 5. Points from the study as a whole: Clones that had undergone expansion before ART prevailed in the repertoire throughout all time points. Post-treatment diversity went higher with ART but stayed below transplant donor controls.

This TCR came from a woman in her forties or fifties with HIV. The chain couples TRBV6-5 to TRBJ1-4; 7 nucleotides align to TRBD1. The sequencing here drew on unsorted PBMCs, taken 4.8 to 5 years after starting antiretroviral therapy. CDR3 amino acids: CASSPRDRNEKLFF. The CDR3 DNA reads TGTGCCAGCAGTCCACGGGACAGAAATGAAAAACTGTTTTTT.